These T cell receptor beta chains were read from a single sample in a study of T cells in Graves' hyperthyroidism and ophthalmopathy. TCRdb processed the multiplex PCR reads anew with MiXCR; each CDR3 protein has one entry. The repertoire holds about 580,000 distinct CDR3 sequences, approximately 44% seen once, with approximately 8.4% in the top ten. Source material: peripheral blood or thyroid tissue (not recorded which). The receptors originated from a woman aged 18-30 years with Graves' hyperthyroidism. CDR3s include the opening cysteine and the closing phenylalanine or tryptophan. A D gene is named only where the DNA matches it firmly. Rows give clone size only sometimes, using once, few, many, or a class for an expanded clone.

clone size: -; J gene: TRBJ2-7; D gene: TRBD1; V gene: TRBV25-1; CDR3 protein: CASSARVPQGAGNEQYF; CDR3 DNA: TGTGCCAGCAGTGCTAGAGTCCCACAGGGGGCGGGAAACGAGCAGTACTTC
clone size: -; J gene: TRBJ1-1; D gene: -; V gene: TRBV12-5; CDR3 protein: CASGRNTEASF; CDR3 DNA: TGTGCTAGTGGACGAAACACTGAAGCTTCCTTT
clone size: -; J gene: TRBJ2-1; D gene: TRBD2; V gene: TRBV9; CDR3 protein: CASSVAGGPNEQFF; CDR3 DNA: TGTGCCAGCAGCGTAGCGGGAGGGCCCAATGAGCAGTTCTTC
clone size: -; J gene: TRBJ2-5; D gene: -; V gene: TRBV2; CDR3 protein: CASTHTGLRTQETQYF; CDR3 DNA: TGTGCCAGCACCCATACAGGGCTTAGGACCCAAGAGACCCAGTACTTC
clone size: -; J gene: TRBJ2-1; D gene: -; V gene: TRBV19; CDR3 protein: CASSWLYNEQFF; CDR3 DNA: TGTGCCAGTAGTTGGCTCTACAATGAGCAGTTCTTC
clone size: many; J gene: TRBJ2-7; D gene: -; V gene: TRBV29-1; CDR3 protein: CSVTRDSYEQYF; CDR3 DNA: TGCAGCGTTACCCGTGACAGCTACGAGCAGTACTTC
clone size: many; J gene: TRBJ1-2; D gene: -; V gene: TRBV7-9; CDR3 protein: CASSTGFYGYTF; CDR3 DNA: TGTGCCAGCAGTACAGGGTTTTATGGCTACACCTTC
clone size: -; J gene: TRBJ1-4; D gene: -; V gene: TRBV20-1; CDR3 protein: CSARDWEF; CDR3 DNA: TGCAGTGCTAGAGATTGGGAGTTC
clone size: -; J gene: TRBJ1-6; D gene: -; V gene: TRBV15; CDR3 protein: CATSRDFQLNNSPLHF; CDR3 DNA: TGTGCCACCAGCAGAGATTTCCAGCTGAATAATTCACCCCTCCACTTT
clone size: many; J gene: TRBJ1-2; D gene: TRBD1; V gene: TRBV7-6; CDR3 protein: CASSPDRGRGYGYTF; CDR3 DNA: TGTGCCAGCAGCCCGGACAGGGGGAGAGGCTATGGCTACACCTTC
clone size: -; J gene: TRBJ1-2; D gene: TRBD1; V gene: TRBV20-1; CDR3 protein: CSSMGQGQNYGYTF; CDR3 DNA: TGCAGTAGTATGGGACAGGGACAAAACTATGGCTACACCTTC
clone size: once; J gene: TRBJ2-5; D gene: TRBD1; V gene: TRBV7-8; CDR3 protein: CASSTDRDGAQKTQNF; CDR3 DNA: TGTGCCAGCAGCACGGACAGGGACGGGGCTCAAAAGACCCAGAACTTC
clone size: -; J gene: TRBJ2-3; D gene: TRBD2; V gene: TRBV29-1; CDR3 protein: CSVEIAGEGDTQYF; CDR3 DNA: TGCAGCGTTGAGATAGCGGGAGAGGGAGATACGCAGTATTTT
clone size: few; J gene: TRBJ2-3; D gene: TRBD1; V gene: TRBV5-1; CDR3 protein: CASSSGQGQDTQYF; CDR3 DNA: TGCGCCAGCAGCTCGGGACAGGGGCAAGATACGCAGTATTTT
clone size: many; J gene: TRBJ1-1; D gene: TRBD1; V gene: TRBV29-1; CDR3 protein: CSVPDRGSTEAFF; CDR3 DNA: TGCAGCGTTCCGGACAGGGGATCCACTGAAGCTTTCTTT
clone size: few; J gene: TRBJ2-3; D gene: -; V gene: TRBV7-3; CDR3 protein: CASSLTGGGTDTQYF; CDR3 DNA: TGTGCCAGCAGCTTAACGGGAGGCGGCACAGATACGCAGTATTTT
clone size: -; J gene: TRBJ1-5; D gene: -; V gene: TRBV10-3; CDR3 protein: CASSLGTIQPQHF; CDR3 DNA: TGTGCCAGCAGCTTGGGGACAATTCAGCCCCAGCATTTT
clone size: -; J gene: TRBJ1-5; D gene: -; V gene: TRBV4-1; CDR3 protein: CASSQEGSRRTPQHF; CDR3 DNA: TGCGCCAGCAGCCAAGAGGGGTCCCGCCGGACCCCCCAGCATTTT
clone size: -; J gene: TRBJ1-5; D gene: TRBD1; V gene: TRBV7-2; CDR3 protein: CASSSNGQGYSNQPQHF; CDR3 DNA: TGTGCCAGCAGCTCCAACGGACAGGGATATAGCAATCAGCCCCAGCATTTT
clone size: -; J gene: TRBJ2-2; D gene: -; V gene: TRBV7-2; CDR3 protein: CASSLSRASGELFF; CDR3 DNA: TGTGCCAGCAGCTTATCCCGGGCTAGCGGGGAGCTGTTTTTT
clone size: many; J gene: TRBJ1-2; D gene: -; V gene: TRBV18; CDR3 protein: CASSGSRDNRGYTF; CDR3 DNA: TGTGCCAGCTCAGGATCCCGGGACAATCGAGGCTACACCTTC
clone size: many; J gene: TRBJ1-4; D gene: -; V gene: TRBV7-9; CDR3 protein: CASSFDRWNEKLFF; CDR3 DNA: TGTGCCAGCAGTTTCGACAGATGGAATGAAAAACTGTTTTTT
clone size: -; J gene: TRBJ2-2; D gene: TRBD1; V gene: TRBV19; CDR3 protein: CASSMDRVVITGELFF; CDR3 DNA: TGTGCCAGTAGTATGGACAGGGTAGTAATCACCGGGGAGCTGTTTTTT
clone size: -; J gene: TRBJ2-1; D gene: -; V gene: TRBV7-2; CDR3 protein: CASTPFRQGRSYNEQFF; CDR3 DNA: TGTGCCAGCACCCCGTTCCGTCAGGGGCGCTCCTACAATGAGCAGTTCTTC
clone size: -; J gene: TRBJ2-3; D gene: TRBD2; V gene: TRBV10-3; CDR3 protein: CAISGSGLAGAVADTQYF; CDR3 DNA: TGTGCCATCAGTGGTTCGGGACTAGCGGGAGCGGTCGCAGATACGCAGTATTTT